This is a list of T cell receptor beta chains from one sample in a study of shared clonotypes between healthy human individuals. The table came from immunoSEQ multiplex PCR; TCRdb's copy has only in-frame clones and leaves some out. The sample consists of some 1.5 million clones, 98% of them appearing once. The sample comprised naive CD4+ T cells sorted from blood. The source is a man aged 30-40 years in good health. CDR3s include the opening cysteine and the closing phenylalanine or tryptophan. Fields, in order: J gene, D gene, clone size, V gene, CDR3 protein, CDR3 DNA. A D gene is named only where the DNA matches it firmly. The size field is filled for only some rows; it gives once, few, many or a size class.

>TRBJ1-3|-|-|TRBV5-1
CASSFQTAFSGNTIYF
TGCGCCAGCAGCTTCCAGACAGCCTTCTCTGGAAACACCATATATTTT
>TRBJ1-1|-|-|TRBV10-1
CASSGGRQNTEAFF
TGCGCCAGCAGCGGGGGACGACAGAACACTGAAGCTTTCTTT
>TRBJ2-1|-|once|TRBV5-4
CASSPRTADEQFF
TGTGCCAGCAGCCCCCGGACGGCAGATGAGCAGTTCTTC
>TRBJ2-5|-|-|TRBV18
CASSRDLQETQYF
TGTGCCAGCTCACGGGACCTCCAAGAGACCCAGTACTTC
>TRBJ2-7|TRBD2|-|TRBV29-1
CSVEMGTSGSYEQYF
TGCAGCGTTGAAATGGGGACTAGCGGGAGCTACGAGCAGTACTTC
>TRBJ1-1|-|-|TRBV6-1
CASGSGWGDTEAFF
TGTGCCAGCGGTTCGGGTTGGGGTGACACTGAAGCTTTCTTT
>TRBJ1-1|-|-|TRBV28
CASSLLGRAEAFF
TGTGCCAGCAGTTTATTAGGGAGGGCTGAAGCTTTCTTT
>TRBJ2-3|-|-|TRBV30
CAWSVSTDTQYF
TGTGCCTGGAGCGTAAGCACAGATACGCAGTATTTT
>TRBJ2-3|-|-|TRBV11-3
CASSLGTDGTDTQYF
TGTGCCAGCAGCTTAGGGACAGACGGCACAGATACGCAGTATTTT
>TRBJ2-7|-|-|TRBV5-1
CASSGGLGNERSYEQYF
TGCGCCAGCAGCGGGGGCCTAGGGAATGAGCGTTCCTACGAGCAGTACTTC
>TRBJ2-1|-|-|TRBV5-1
CASSLTGVATNEQFF
TGCGCCAGCAGCTTGACGGGGGTAGCGACCAATGAGCAGTTCTTC
>TRBJ2-7|TRBD2|-|TRBV6-1
CASNLAGASYEQYF
TGTGCCAGCAACCTAGCGGGAGCCTCCTACGAGCAGTACTTC
>TRBJ2-7|TRBD2|-|TRBV27
CASSSSGRSPYEQYF
TGTGCCAGCAGTTCCAGCGGGAGGAGCCCCTACGAGCAGTACTTC
>TRBJ1-4|-|once|TRBV6-5
CASSPGGRDEKLFF
TGTGCCAGCTCGCCGGGGGGGCGAGATGAAAAACTGTTTTTT
>TRBJ1-3|-|-|TRBV9
CASNKDSSGNTIYF
TGTGCCAGCAACAAAGACAGCTCTGGAAACACCATATATTTT
>TRBJ1-3|TRBD1|-|TRBV2
CASSQDRAAGNTIYF
TGTGCCAGCAGTCAGGACAGGGCGGCTGGAAACACCATATATTTT
>TRBJ1-4|-|once|TRBV11-2
CASSAWIRENEKLFF
TGTGCCAGCAGCGCGTGGATCCGGGAGAATGAAAAACTGTTTTTT
>TRBJ1-3|-|-|TRBV6-5
CASFRPGTNTIYF
TGTGCCAGCTTCAGGCCCGGAACCAACACCATATATTTT
>TRBJ2-3|TRBD2|-|TRBV5-5
CASSLVVTSGSGGTDTQYF
TGTGCCAGCAGCTTGGTGGTGACTAGCGGTTCAGGGGGCACAGATACGCAGTATTTT
>TRBJ1-5|-|-|TRBV6-1
CASSEGAYQPQHF
TGTGCCAGCAGTGAGGGAGCTTATCAGCCCCAGCATTTT
>TRBJ1-2|-|-|TRBV7-2
CASSLLQIWYGYTF
TGTGCCAGCAGCTTACTCCAGATTTGGTATGGCTACACCTTC
>TRBJ2-7|-|-|TRBV6-6
CASSYPAGESYEQYF
TGTGCCAGCAGTTATCCGGCAGGGGAATCCTACGAGCAGTACTTC
>TRBJ2-5|-|-|TRBV5-6
CASSFGIETQYF
TGTGCCAGCAGCTTTGGGATCGAGACCCAGTACTTC
>TRBJ2-7|TRBD2|-|TRBV5-4
CASSLVGGTSGSSYEQYF
TGTGCCAGCAGCTTGGTTGGCGGGACTAGCGGGAGTTCCTACGAGCAGTACTTC
>TRBJ2-6|TRBD1|-|TRBV5-4
CASSLEWLQGESSGANVLTF
TGTGCCAGCAGCTTGGAATGGTTACAGGGGGAGAGCTCTGGGGCCAACGTCCTGACTTTC
>TRBJ2-3|-|-|TRBV19
CASSIMGTDTQYF
TGTGCCAGTAGTATAATGGGCACAGATACGCAGTATTTT
>TRBJ2-1|-|-|TRBV10-1
CATLVERDEQFF
TGCGCCACCCTCGTGGAAAGGGATGAGCAGTTCTTC
>TRBJ2-1|-|-|TRBV11-3
CASSPGGLQSYNEQFF
TGTGCCAGCAGCCCAGGGGGACTTCAGTCCTACAATGAGCAGTTCTTC
>TRBJ1-4|TRBD1|-|TRBV7-6
CASRDRRNEKLFF
TGTGCCAGCAGGGACAGGAGAAATGAAAAACTGTTTTTT
>TRBJ2-1|-|-|TRBV27
CASSSLQGTKFF
TGTGCCAGCAGTTCTCTGCAGGGAACTAAGTTCTTC
>TRBJ1-3|-|-|TRBV6-5
CASKQTVSSGNTIYF
TGTGCCAGCAAACAAACAGTCAGCTCTGGAAACACCATATATTTT
>TRBJ1-2|TRBD1|-|TRBV5-4
CASSLSGGGGYTF
TGTGCCAGCAGCTTGTCAGGGGGCGGCGGCTACACCTTC
>TRBJ2-5|TRBD2|-|TRBV5-1
CASTYLAGVETQYF
TGCGCCAGCACCTATCTAGCGGGAGTAGAGACCCAGTACTTC
>TRBJ2-7|-|-|TRBV5-5
CASSLGYEQYF
TGTGCCAGCAGTCTAGGCTACGAGCAGTACTTC
>TRBJ2-7|TRBD1|once|TRBV5-5
CASSLVAGGGSYEQYF
TGTGCCAGCAGCTTGGTGGCAGGGGGCGGCTCCTACGAGCAGTACTTC
>TRBJ2-3|TRBD2|-|TRBV9
CASSVSAGVHTDTQYF
TGTGCCAGCAGCGTATCTGCGGGGGTGCACACAGATACGCAGTATTTT
>TRBJ2-2|-|-|TRBV7-2
CASSLRTLNTGELFF
TGTGCCAGCAGCTTACGGACTTTGAACACCGGGGAGCTGTTTTTT
>TRBJ2-7|TRBD2|once|TRBV7-2
CASSFTAQRGGVTYEQYF
TGTGCCAGCAGCTTCACTGCACAGCGGGGAGGGGTTACCTACGAGCAGTACTTC
>TRBJ1-1|-|-|TRBV28
CASSQQGGMGAFF
TGTGCCAGCAGTCAACAGGGTGGGATGGGTGCTTTCTTT
>TRBJ1-5|-|-|TRBV28
CASSSPRPAQPQHF
TGTGCCAGCAGCTCTCCCCGCCCAGCACAGCCCCAGCATTTT
>TRBJ2-1|TRBD2|-|TRBV9
CASSVGLAGYNEQFF
TGTGCCAGCAGCGTAGGGCTAGCGGGATACAATGAGCAGTTCTTC
>TRBJ1-4|TRBD1|-|TRBV2
CASSPRTGREKLFF
TGTGCCAGCAGTCCTAGGACAGGGCGCGAAAAACTGTTTTTT
>TRBJ2-6|-|-|TRBV9
CASSVAVKSYSGANVLTF
TGTGCCAGCAGCGTAGCTGTAAAGAGTTACTCTGGGGCCAACGTCCTGACTTTC
>TRBJ1-2|-|-|TRBV5-1
CASSLEAGDYGYTF
TGCGCCAGCAGCTTGGAGGCAGGGGACTATGGCTACACCTTC
>TRBJ2-4|-|-|TRBV6-5
CASRLGGYENIQYF
TGTGCCAGCAGACTCGGAGGGTATGAAAACATTCAGTACTTC
>TRBJ2-3|TRBD2|once|TRBV6-5
CASSLGGSTDTQYF
TGTGCCAGCAGTTTGGGGGGGAGCACAGATACGCAGTATTTT
>TRBJ1-5|-|-|TRBV6-1
CASSESRRGQPQHF
TGTGCCAGCAGTGAAAGCAGAAGAGGTCAGCCCCAGCATTTT